One sample yielded the 29 T cell receptor beta chains listed below, sequenced in a study of OX40 agonist ivuxolimab in advanced cancers. Library construction relied on the immunoSEQ multiplex PCR assay. The source is immuneACCESS, and TCRdb retained only in-frame sequences with V and J called. Part of the clones is not carried over; for the studies checked, unresolved V genes explain less than half of this, and the remainder is unexplained. The sample table holds some 20,000 clones, of which just over 90% were seen once. Of the sample, 58% falls within the top ten clones. Sequencing was performed on CD4+ or CD8+ T cells sorted from blood, taken in a trial of the OX40 agonist ivuxolimab. These TCRs come from an adult with an advanced solid tumor such as melanoma, head and neck, liver or kidney cancer.

This sequence joins TRBV5-1 and TRBJ2-7; no clear D. This CDR3 is built from 14 residues. V lost 7 bases to trimming and J lost 0 bases, with 14 bases between them. CDR1 is SGHRS and CDR2 is YFSETQ in the germline V gene. The CDR3 loop is CASSVGKVSYEQYF. In DNA, the CDR3 is TGCGCCAGCTCAGTTGGGAAGGTCTCCTACGAGCAGTACTTC.

The chain joins TRBV7-9 to TRBJ1-4; a possible D gene is TRBD1 (6 bases). The CDR3 is 14 amino acids. Trimming took off 1 base at V and 8 bases at J, with 11 bases between the two ends. CDR1 and CDR2 (germline): SEHNR, FQNEAQ (reference sequence). CDR3 sequence: CASSLGRGGEKLFF. The CDR3 region has the DNA TGTGCCAGCAGCTTAGGCAGGGGAGGCGAAAAACTGTTTTTT.

V is TRBV6-5 and J is TRBJ1-1; D not resolved. V was cut by 10 bases and J by 5 bases, with 23 bases left in between. Germline CDR1 MNHEY, CDR2 SVGAGI. The CDR3 has 15 residues. The chain's CDR3 is CATLPLGPATTEAFF. The CDR3 DNA follows: TGTGCCACCCTCCCCCTAGGTCCAGCGACAACTGAAGCTTTCTTT.

The chain has TRBV27 and TRBJ1-1, with 11 bases that match TRBD1. The V gene end was trimmed by 0 bases and the J gene end by 4 bases; junction bases not matched to a gene: 4. Germline V lookup: CDR1 MNHEY, CDR2 SMNVEV (reference sequence). The CDR3 totals 16 residues. CDR3 amino acids: CASSLSGQGGSTEAFF. Here the CDR3 DNA reads TGTGCCAGCAGTTTATCGGGACAGGGGGGGAGCACTGAAGCTTTCTTT.

The J gene is TRBJ2-3, the V gene TRBV21-1; the table names TRBD2, a call not compared with the DNA. TRBV21-1 is labeled a pseudogene. This CDR3 region has 15 residues. The CDR3 DNA reads TGTGCCAGCAGCAAAGGAGCGCCAGGCACAGATACGCAGTATTTT. As protein: CASSKGAPGTDTQYF.

V usage is TRBV13 and J usage is TRBJ1-2; 11 nucleotides align to TRBD1. The ends lost 2 bases at V and 7 bases at J; junction bases unmatched: 6. The germline CDR1 and CDR2 sequences are PRHDT and FYEKMQ (reference sequence). CDR3 length: 15 residues. CDR3 DNA: TGTGCCAGCAGCTTATACGGACAGGGGGCGATTGGCTACACCTTC. Its protein product is CASSLYGQGAIGYTF.

The V gene is TRBV19, the J gene TRBJ2-2, with TRBD2 matching over 11 bases. Losses at the gene ends were 2 bases for V and 4 bases for J; bases not matched to a gene: 3. The germline gives CDR1 LNHDA, CDR2 SQIVND (reference sequence). This CDR3 contains 16 residues. The CDR3 DNA reads TGTGCCAGTAGTATACTAGCGGGGGGCTTCACCGGGGAGCTGTTTTTT. Translation gives CASSILAGGFTGELFF.

V and J are TRBV7-6 and TRBJ1-4; 7 bases are a match to TRBD1. The CDR3 is 15 residues long. Germline V gene data show CDR1 as SGHVS and CDR2 as FNYEAQ. V was pared by 4 bases and J by 4 bases, with 6 bases of the junction left unmatched. CDR3 DNA: TGTGCCAGCAGCTCCTGGACAGGAGTTAATGAAAAACTGTTTTTT. Its protein is CASSSWTGVNEKLFF. The whole variable domain, remainder taken from reference TRBV7-6 and TRBJ1-4, is GAGVSQSPRYKVTKRGQDVALRCDPISGHVSLYWYRQALGQGPEFLTYFNYEAQQDKSGLPNDRFSAERPEGSISTLTIQRTEQRDSAMYRCASSSWTGVNEKLFFGSGTQLSVL.

This chain uses TRBV6-6 with TRBJ1-4; 10 bases match TRBD1. Germline loops: CDR1 MNHNY, CDR2 SVGAGI (reference sequence). V lost 2 bases and J lost 5; bases outside the gene matches: 5. The CDR3 runs to 16 residues. The CDR3, as DNA: TGTGCCAGCAGTTACCTACCGGGACAGGGGAATGAAAAACTGTTTTTT. Residues: CASSYLPGQGNEKLFF.

J is TRBJ2-6 and V is TRBV9, with D perhaps TRBD2 (5 bases). Trimming stripped 9 bases from V and 2 bases from J, with 12 bases between. The CDR3 covers 14 residues. CDR1 is SGDLS, CDR2 YYNGEE, per germline. The CDR3 DNA reads as TGTGCCACAAGCGACGGGGCTGGGGCCAACGTCCTGACTTTC. It specifies CATSDGAGANVLTF.

This clone was found a few times. J is TRBJ1-1 and V is TRBV7-9; D is unclear. V lost 3 bases, J lost 7 bases, and 6 bases lay in between. Germline-derived CDR1 and CDR2 are SEHNR and FQNEAQ (reference sequence). The CDR3 has 11 residues. CDR3 nucleotide sequence: TGTGCCAGCAGCTTCGGAGGTGAAGCTTTCTTT. Translated, it gives CASSFGGEAFF.

The genes are TRBV7-9 and TRBJ2-7; TRBD2 might be the D (6 bases). Germline V gene sequence: CDR1 SEHNR, CDR2 FQNEAQ (reference sequence). Trimming cost V 3 bases and J 6 bases, with 9 bases left between them. The CDR3 is 12 amino acids. The CDR3 bases are TGTGCCAGCAGCTTTCAGGGAGGCGAGCAGTACTTC. It yields the protein CASSFQGGEQYF. Full variable domain (missing parts from reference TRBV7-9 and TRBJ2-7): DTGVSQNPRHKITKRGQNVTFRCDPISEHNRLYWYRQTLGQGPEFLTYFQNEAQLEKSRLLSDRFSAERPKGSFSTLEIQRTEQGDSAMYLCASSFQGGEQYFGPGTRLTVT.

The rearrangement uses TRBV5-1 and TRBJ2-7; 8 nucleotides align to TRBD1. The CDR3 runs to 15 residues. The junction had 9 bases not matched to a gene; V was cut back by 0 bases and J by 7 bases. CDR1 is SGHRS and CDR2 is YFSETQ in the germline V gene. The CDR3 protein is CASSLAGQGAEEQYF. CDR3 nucleotides: TGCGCCAGCAGCTTGGCCGGGCAGGGGGCTGAAGAGCAGTACTTC.

The rearrangement links TRBV6-5 to TRBJ1-1, with TRBD1 as a possible D gene (5 bases). The CDR3 totals 15 residues. Germline-derived CDR1 and CDR2 are MNHEY and SVGAGI. The germline V and J ends were trimmed by 0 bases and 3 bases, with 11 bases remaining between them. This chain's CDR3 is CASSYSVLGDTEAFF. The CDR3 DNA follows: TGTGCCAGCAGTTACTCGGTACTGGGGGACACTGAAGCTTTCTTT.

The count of this clone is one. J is TRBJ2-7 and V is TRBV19, with D hard to call. CDR1 and CDR2 from the germline V gene are LNHDA and SQIVND (reference sequence). The CDR3 covers 15 residues. V was shortened by 3 bases and J by 4 bases, with 16 bases between the two germline ends. DNA for the CDR3: TGTGCCAGTAGTATTTCCGGCTCGACGGTGTACGAGCAGTACTTC. This codes for CASSISGSTVYEQYF.

The rearrangement links TRBV5-4 to TRBJ2-7; 9 bases match TRBD2. V shed 6 bases, J shed 7 bases, and the junction held 11 bases outside the gene matches. The CDR3 totals 14 residues. Per germline, CDR1 SGHNT and CDR2 YYREEE (reference sequence). CDR3 in DNA: TGTGCCAGCACCGATTCTAGCGGGACACATGAGCAGTACTTC. Translating it yields CASTDSSGTHEQYF. The variable domain in full, completed from reference TRBV5-4 and TRBJ2-7, reads ETGVTQSPTHLIKTRGQQVTLRCSSQSGHNTVSWYQQALGQGPQFIFQYYREEENGRGNFPPRFSGLQFPNYSSELNVNALELDDSALYLCASTDSSGTHEQYFGPGTRLTVT.

The gene calls are TRBV4-2 and TRBJ2-3, with D perhaps TRBD1 or TRBD2 (5 bases each). V lost 6 bases and J 1 base, leaving 20 bases between the germline ends. Looked up from germline, CDR1 is LGHNA and CDR2 is YNFKEQ. This CDR3 is built from 17 residues. CDR3 sequence reads: CASSLSTGRRGTDTQYF. CDR3 coding DNA: TGTGCCAGCAGTTTAAGCACGGGGCGCCGGGGCACAGATACGCAGTATTTT.

This clone was seen a few times. This chain links TRBV7-9 with TRBJ2-7; either TRBD1 or TRBD2 may fit D (5 bases each). Trimming took 8 bases from V and 6 from J, leaving 14 bases between them. There are 12 residues in the CDR3. Germline V gene lookup returns CDR1 SEHNR and CDR2 FQNEAQ (reference sequence). The CDR3, as DNA: TGTGCCAGCTCTGGGGCGAGGGCCGAGCAGTACTTC. This codes for CASSGARAEQYF.

V gene TRBV5-4 combines with J gene TRBJ1-2; TRBD1 matches at 8 bases. The CDR3 runs 15 residues. The trim removed 4 bases at V and 8 bases at J, leaving 13 bases unmatched. Per the germline V gene, CDR1 is SGHNT and CDR2 is YYREEE (reference sequence). CDR3 sequence (DNA): TGTGCCAGCAGCCACACTGGGACAGGTCCGCGGGGCTACACCTTC. Its translation: CASSHTGTGPRGYTF.

The chain couples TRBV9 to TRBJ2-3; 9 nucleotides line up with TRBD1. V shed 4 bases, J shed 3 bases, and the junction held 6 bases outside the gene matches. The CDR3 totals 15 residues. CDR1 is SGDLS and CDR2 is YYNGEE in the germline V gene. DNA for the CDR3: TGTGCCAGCAGCCCAGGGGGACAGGGTACAGATACGCAGTATTTT. Protein product: CASSPGGQGTDTQYF.

This chain uses TRBV19 with TRBJ1-1, with no clear D. CDR1 and CDR2 from the germline V gene are LNHDA and SQIVND (reference sequence). The ends were cut back, 3 bases at V and 3 bases at J, with 5 bases in the middle. The length of the CDR3 is 12 residues. Here the CDR3 reads CASSIGYTEAFF. The CDR3 DNA follows: TGTGCCAGTAGTATCGGCTACACTGAAGCTTTCTTT.

The chain uses TRBV7-2 and TRBJ2-7; D is unclear. Germline assignment: CDR1 SGHTA and CDR2 FQGNSA. The CDR3 loop spans 12 amino acids. V shed 1 base and J shed 4 bases, with 5 bases lying between them. CDR3 residues: CASSLGSYEQYF. The DNA for the CDR3 is TGTGCCAGCAGCTTAGGATCGTACGAGCAGTACTTC. Complete variable domain (other parts from reference TRBV7-2 and TRBJ2-7): GAGVSQSPSNKVTEKGKDVELRCDPISGHTALYWYRQSLGQGLEFLIYFQGNSAPDKSGLPSDRFSAERTGGSVSTLTIQRTQQEDSAVYLCASSLGSYEQYFGPGTRLTVT.

V and J are TRBV11-2 and TRBJ2-3; 7 bases are a match to TRBD2. The V gene end was trimmed by 2 bases and the J gene end by 2 bases; junction bases not matched to a gene: 10. CDR3 length: 17 residues. Germline values: CDR1 SGHAT, CDR2 FQNNGV. Here the CDR3 reads CASSLRAPGTNTDTQYF. CDR3 bases: TGTGCCAGCAGCTTAAGGGCCCCCGGGACTAACACAGATACGCAGTATTTT.

This sequence joins TRBV5-1 and TRBJ2-1; 10 bases fit TRBD2. The CDR3 totals 15 residues. The ends lost 3 bases at V and 7 bases at J; junction bases unmatched: 7. The germline V gene encodes CDR1 SGHRS and CDR2 YFSETQ. The CDR3 reads CASSWAAGGPNEQFF. CDR3 coding DNA: TGCGCCAGCAGCTGGGCAGCGGGGGGGCCGAATGAGCAGTTCTTC.

The chain combines TRBV4-1 with TRBJ1-6; 8 bases align to TRBD1. CDR1 MGHRA and CDR2 YSYEKL come from the germline V gene. Trimming at V came to 2 bases and at J to 3 bases, leaving 9 bases not matched to a gene. This CDR3 comprises 18 residues. The CDR3 sequence: CASSQFIGQGDYNSPLHF. CDR3 DNA sequence: TGCGCCAGCAGCCAATTTATTGGACAGGGTGACTATAATTCACCCCTCCACTTT.

This chain uses TRBV30 with TRBJ1-2; D is unclear. The length of the CDR3 is 10 residues. The V end was cut by 5 bases, the J end by 8 bases, with 9 bases between. Germline V gene sequence: CDR1 GTSNPN, CDR2 SVGIG (reference sequence). The CDR3 loop reads CAWLGRGYTF. DNA of the CDR3: TGTGCCTGGTTAGGGCGCGGCTACACCTTC.

For the CDR3, the DNA is TGTGCCAGCAGTGAAGCGCTCAGCGGGGGGGCAGCTGATACGCAGTATTTT. This gives the protein CASSEALSGGAADTQYF. This chain connects TRBV2 to TRBJ2-3; 10 nucleotides align to TRBD2. CDR3 length: 17 amino acids. Germline V gene lookup returns CDR1 SNHLY and CDR2 FYNNEI. V shed 0 bases and J 6 bases; nucleotides not matched to a gene: 9.

The chain recombines TRBV5-6 with TRBJ2-7; D possibly corresponds to TRBD2 (6 bases). The CDR3 has 14 amino acids. The germline V gene has CDR1 SGHDT and CDR2 YYEEEE. Deletions cut 3 bases from V and 5 bases from J, with 15 bases between. The CDR3 loop is CASSYGGGENEQYF. CDR3 coding DNA: TGTGCCAGCAGCTACGGTGGAGGGGAAAACGAGCAGTACTTC. Based on the CDR3 plus reference TRBV5-6 and TRBJ2-7, the full variable domain is DAGVTQSPTHLIKTRGQQVTLRCSPKSGHDTVSWYQQALGQGPQFIFQYYEEEERQRGNFPDRFSGHQFPNYSSELNVNALLLGDSALYLCASSYGGGENEQYFGPGTRLTVT.

This clone was detected only a few times. This chain uses TRBV6-4 with TRBJ2-7; TRBD1 agrees at 7 bases. The V segment lost 8 bases and the J segment 3 bases; nucleotides outside the gene matches: 10. The CDR3 has 14 amino acids. Germline lookup yields CDR1 MRHNA and CDR2 SNTAGT. The CDR3 protein is CASPYGTADYEQYF. CDR3 nucleotides: TGTGCCAGCCCCTATGGGACAGCGGACTACGAGCAGTACTTC.